This TCR beta chain stems from a study of blood T cell repertoires in COVID-19. Overall study: The study drew acute and convalescent COVID-19 samples from the United States, Italy and Spain. T cells, B-cell-depleted T cells, or PBMCs supplied cDNA or gDNA.

Some clones are missing from TCRdb's copy, which holds only in-frame ones; the method was immunoSEQ multiplex PCR. The profile shows roughly 150,000 clones, approximately 81% of them singletons. Recovered Cohort 3 donors showed two negative PCRs, clearance, or symptom resolution. Per germline, CDR1 SGHNT and CDR2 YYREEE (reference sequence). V lost 0 bases and J lost 3, with 9 bases in between. This CDR3 contains 14 residues. The clonotype was recovered from a woman between 45 and 65 years old who had recovered from COVID-19. Sequencing was carried out using PBMCs or T cells enriched from blood (not recorded which). The chain has TRBV5-4 and TRBJ1-2, with D perhaps matching TRBD1 (6 bases). The CDR3 reads CASSLGGGDYGYTF. DNA for the CDR3: TGTGCCAGCAGCTTGGGCGGGGGCGACTATGGCTACACCTTC.